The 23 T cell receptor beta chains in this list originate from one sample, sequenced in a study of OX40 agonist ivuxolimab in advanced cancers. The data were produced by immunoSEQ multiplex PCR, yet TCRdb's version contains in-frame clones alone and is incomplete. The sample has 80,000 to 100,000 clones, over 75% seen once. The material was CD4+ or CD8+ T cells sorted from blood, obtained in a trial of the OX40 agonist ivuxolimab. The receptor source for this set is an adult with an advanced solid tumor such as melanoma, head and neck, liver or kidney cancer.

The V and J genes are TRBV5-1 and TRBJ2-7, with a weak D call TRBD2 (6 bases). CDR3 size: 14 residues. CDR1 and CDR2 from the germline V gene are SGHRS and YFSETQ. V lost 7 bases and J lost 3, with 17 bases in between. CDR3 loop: CASSRDVGLYEQYF. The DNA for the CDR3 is TGCGCCAGCTCGCGGGACGTGGGACTCTACGAGCAGTACTTC.

This CDR3 reads CASPYSGTGVTDTQYF. The DNA for the CDR3 is TGTGCCAGCCCATATTCAGGGACAGGGGTAACAGATACGCAGTATTTT. The chain uses TRBV2 and TRBJ2-3; 10 bases are shared with TRBD1. The CDR3 length is 16 residues. From germline, CDR1 is SNHLY and CDR2 FYNNEI. V shed 8 bases and J 3 bases; nucleotides not matched to a gene: 11.

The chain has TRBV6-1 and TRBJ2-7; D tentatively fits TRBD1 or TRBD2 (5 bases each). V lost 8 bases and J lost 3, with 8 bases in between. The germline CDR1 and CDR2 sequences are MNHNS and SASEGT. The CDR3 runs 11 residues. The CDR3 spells CASGGLYEQYF. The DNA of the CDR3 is TGTGCCAGCGGGGGTCTCTACGAGCAGTACTTC.

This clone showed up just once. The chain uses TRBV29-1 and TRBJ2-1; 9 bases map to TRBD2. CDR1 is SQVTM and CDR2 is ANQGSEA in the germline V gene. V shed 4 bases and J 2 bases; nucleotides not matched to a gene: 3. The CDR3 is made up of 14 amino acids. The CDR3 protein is CSVGSGGTYNEQFF. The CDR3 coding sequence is TGCAGCGTTGGAAGCGGGGGGACCTACAATGAGCAGTTCTTC.

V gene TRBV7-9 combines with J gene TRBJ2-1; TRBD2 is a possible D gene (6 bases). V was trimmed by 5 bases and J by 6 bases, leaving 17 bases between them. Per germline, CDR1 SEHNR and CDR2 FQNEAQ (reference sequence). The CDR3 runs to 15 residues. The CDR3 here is CASSHVGGPVNEQFF. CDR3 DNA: TGTGCCAGCAGCCACGTTGGAGGGCCGGTCAATGAGCAGTTCTTC.

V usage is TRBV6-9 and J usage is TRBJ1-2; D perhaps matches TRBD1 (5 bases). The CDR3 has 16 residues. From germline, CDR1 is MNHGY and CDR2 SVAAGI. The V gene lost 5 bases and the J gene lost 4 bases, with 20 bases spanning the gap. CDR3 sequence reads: CASSTGRYGKTYGYTF. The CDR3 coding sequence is TGTGCCAGCAGTACGGGACGTTACGGAAAGACCTATGGCTACACCTTC.

CDR3 residues: CAISDRTSEQFF. CDR3 DNA: TGTGCCATCAGTGATAGGACAAGTGAGCAGTTCTTC. The rearrangement links TRBV10-3 to TRBJ2-1; TRBD1 is a possible D gene (5 bases). The V gene lost 3 bases and the J gene lost 9 bases, with 9 bases spanning the gap. Germline CDR1 reads ENHRY; CDR2 reads SYGVKD. CDR3 length equals 12 residues.

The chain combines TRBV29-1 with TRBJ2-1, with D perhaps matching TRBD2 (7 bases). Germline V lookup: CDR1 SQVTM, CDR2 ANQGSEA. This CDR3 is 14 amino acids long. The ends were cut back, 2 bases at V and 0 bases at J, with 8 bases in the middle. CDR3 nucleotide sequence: TGCAGCGTTGAACGGGGGGCCTCCTACAATGAGCAGTTCTTC. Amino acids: CSVERGASYNEQFF.

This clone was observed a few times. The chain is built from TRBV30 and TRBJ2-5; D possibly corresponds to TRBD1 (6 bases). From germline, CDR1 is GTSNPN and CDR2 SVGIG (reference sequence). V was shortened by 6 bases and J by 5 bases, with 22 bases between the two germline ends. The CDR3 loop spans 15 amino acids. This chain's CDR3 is CACGQKGGAGETQYF. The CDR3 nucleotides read TGTGCCTGCGGACAGAAAGGAGGCGCAGGGGAGACCCAGTACTTC.

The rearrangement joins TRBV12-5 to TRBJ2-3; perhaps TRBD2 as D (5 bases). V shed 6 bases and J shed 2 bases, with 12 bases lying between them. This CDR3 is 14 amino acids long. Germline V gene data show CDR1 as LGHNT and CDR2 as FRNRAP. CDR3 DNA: TGTGCTAGTGGGGAGGACTCTATCACAGATACGCAGTATTTT. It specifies CASGEDSITDTQYF.

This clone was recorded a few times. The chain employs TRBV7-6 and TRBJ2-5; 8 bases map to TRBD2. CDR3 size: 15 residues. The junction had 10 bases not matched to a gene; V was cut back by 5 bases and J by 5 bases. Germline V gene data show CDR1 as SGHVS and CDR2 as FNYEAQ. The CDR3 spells CASSTRGGSGETQYF. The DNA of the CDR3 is TGTGCCAGCAGCACCCGGGGGGGCTCCGGGGAGACCCAGTACTTC. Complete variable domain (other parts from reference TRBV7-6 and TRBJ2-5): GAGVSQSPRYKVTKRGQDVALRCDPISGHVSLYWYRQALGQGPEFLTYFNYEAQQDKSGLPNDRFSAERPEGSISTLTIQRTEQRDSAMYRCASSTRGGSGETQYFGPGTRLLVL.

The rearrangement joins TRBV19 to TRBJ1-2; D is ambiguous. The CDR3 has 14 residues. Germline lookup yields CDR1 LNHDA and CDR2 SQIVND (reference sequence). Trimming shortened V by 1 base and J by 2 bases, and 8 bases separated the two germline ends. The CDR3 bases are TGTGCCAGTAGTATAGTAAGACAAAACTATGGCTACACCTTC. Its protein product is CASSIVRQNYGYTF.

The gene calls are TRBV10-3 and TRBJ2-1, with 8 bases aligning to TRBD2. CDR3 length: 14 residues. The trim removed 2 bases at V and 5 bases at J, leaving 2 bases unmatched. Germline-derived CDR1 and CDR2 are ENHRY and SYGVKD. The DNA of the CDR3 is TGTGCCATCAGTGAGCGGGGGGGCCACAATGAGCAGTTCTTC. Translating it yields CAISERGGHNEQFF.

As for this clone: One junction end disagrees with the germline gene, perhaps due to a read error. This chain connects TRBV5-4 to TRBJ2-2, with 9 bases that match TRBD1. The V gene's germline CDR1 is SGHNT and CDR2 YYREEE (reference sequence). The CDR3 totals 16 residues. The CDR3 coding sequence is TGTGCCAGCACCTTGGGGGACAGGGTGGCGCGCGGGGAGCTGTTTTTT. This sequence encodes CASTLGDRVARGELFF.

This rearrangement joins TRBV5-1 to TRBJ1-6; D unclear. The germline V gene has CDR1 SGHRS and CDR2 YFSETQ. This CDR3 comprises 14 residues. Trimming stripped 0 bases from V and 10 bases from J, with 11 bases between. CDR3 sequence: CASSLGRVGSPLHF. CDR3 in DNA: TGCGCCAGCAGCTTGGGAAGGGTTGGGTCACCCCTCCACTTT. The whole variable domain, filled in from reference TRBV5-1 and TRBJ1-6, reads KAGVTQTPRYLIKTRGQQVTLSCSPISGHRSVSWYQQTPGQGLQFLFEYFSETQRNKGNFPGRFSGRQFSNSRSEMNVSTLELGDSALYLCASSLGRVGSPLHFGNGTRLTVT.

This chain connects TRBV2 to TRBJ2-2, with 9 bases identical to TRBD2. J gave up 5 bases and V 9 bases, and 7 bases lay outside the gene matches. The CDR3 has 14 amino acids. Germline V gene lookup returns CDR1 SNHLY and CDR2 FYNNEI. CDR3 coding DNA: TGTGCCAGACAGCGGGGGGCGGGAACCGGGGAGCTGTTTTTT. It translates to CARQRGAGTGELFF. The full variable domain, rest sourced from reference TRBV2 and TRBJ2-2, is EPEVTQTPSHQVTQMGQEVILRCVPISNHLYFYWYRQILGQKVEFLVSFYNNEISEKSEIFDDQFSVERPDGSNFTLKIRSTKLEDSAMYFCARQRGAGTGELFFGEGSRLTVL.

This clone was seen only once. The CDR3, as DNA: TGTGCCAGCAGCTTGGAACTAGTAGGGACCGGGGAGCTGTTTTTT. Translated: CASSLELVGTGELFF. V gene TRBV5-4 combines with J gene TRBJ2-2; perhaps TRBD2 as D (5 bases). In germline, CDR1 is SGHNT, CDR2 YYREEE (reference sequence). The V end was cut by 0 bases, the J end by 5 bases, with 11 bases between. This CDR3 region has 15 residues.

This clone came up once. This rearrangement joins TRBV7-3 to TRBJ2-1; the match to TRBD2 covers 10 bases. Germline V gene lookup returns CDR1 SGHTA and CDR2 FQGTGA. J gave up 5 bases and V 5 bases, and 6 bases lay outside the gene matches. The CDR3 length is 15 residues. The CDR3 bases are TGTGCCAGCAGCCCACTAGCGGGGATGGACAATGAGCAGTTCTTC. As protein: CASSPLAGMDNEQFF.

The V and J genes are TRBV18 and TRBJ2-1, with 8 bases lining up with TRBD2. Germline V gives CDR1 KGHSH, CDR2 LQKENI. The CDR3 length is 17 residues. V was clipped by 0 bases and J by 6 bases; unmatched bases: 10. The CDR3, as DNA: TGTGCCAGCTCACCACCGGTAACTAGCGGCTTATTCAATGAGCAGTTCTTC. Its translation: CASSPPVTSGLFNEQFF.

The CDR3 coding sequence is TGTGCCAGCTCACCACCGTCGGCAATCACCGGGGAGCTGTTTTTT. Protein sequence: CASSPPSAITGELFF. The genes are TRBV18 and TRBJ2-2, with no clear D. The ends were cut back, 0 bases at V and 4 bases at J, with 9 bases in the middle. Per germline, CDR1 KGHSH and CDR2 LQKENI. This CDR3 spans 15 amino acids.

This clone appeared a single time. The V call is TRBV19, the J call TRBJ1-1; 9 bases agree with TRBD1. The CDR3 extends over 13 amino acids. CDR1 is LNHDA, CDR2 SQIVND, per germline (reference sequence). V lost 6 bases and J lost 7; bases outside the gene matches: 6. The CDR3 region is CASRLQGAFEAFF. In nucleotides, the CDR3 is TGTGCCAGTAGGTTACAGGGGGCTTTTGAAGCTTTCTTT.

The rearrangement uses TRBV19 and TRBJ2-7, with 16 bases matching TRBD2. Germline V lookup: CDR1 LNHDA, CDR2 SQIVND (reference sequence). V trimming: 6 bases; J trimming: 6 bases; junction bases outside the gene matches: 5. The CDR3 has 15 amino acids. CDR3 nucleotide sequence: TGTGCCAGTAGCCTGGGACTAGCGGGGGGGCCCGAGCAGTACTTC. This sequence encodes CASSLGLAGGPEQYF.

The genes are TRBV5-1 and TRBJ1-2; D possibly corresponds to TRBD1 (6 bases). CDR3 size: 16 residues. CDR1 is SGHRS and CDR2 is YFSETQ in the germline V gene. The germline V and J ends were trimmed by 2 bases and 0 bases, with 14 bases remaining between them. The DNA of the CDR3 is TGCGCCAGCAGCTTAGGGAGGGGGGTCCCTAACTATGGCTACACCTTC. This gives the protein CASSLGRGVPNYGYTF.